The sequence of this TCR beta chain was determined in a study of blood T cells in healthy people across ages. About the study: T cells yielded about one barcoded beta molecule per two cells through template switching. Study-level findings and limits: There were more naive CD4+ cells and higher diversity in long-lived donors than in aged donors.

Combining a sample-barcoded 5' primer with a J-beta primer mix, a second PCR ran for roughly 7 to 11 cycles. Any given sample supplied a minimum of 2.5 million CDR3-containing paired-end reads. TCRdb redid the calling of the 5' RACE reads with MiXCR, one entry per CDR3 protein. In the table there are 1.5 million to 2 million distinct CDR3 sequences, approximately 50% of which are singletons. About this clonotype itself: Its matching antigen is unknown.

Donors each provided around 9 milliliters of peripheral blood. The CDR3 has 14 residues. Trimming removed 2 bases from V and 10 bases from J, with 17 bases in between. CDR1 is MDHEN and CDR2 is SYDVKM in the germline V gene. J is TRBJ1-1 and V is TRBV28; unclear D gene. Material: blood. The receptor was isolated from a woman aged 40 to 49 in good health. The CDR3, as DNA: TGTGCCAGCAGTTTAGCTACACTAGGACGGGGAGCTTTCTTT. This encodes CASSLATLGRGAFF.